A single sample gave rise to the 29 T cell receptor beta chains below, sequenced in a study of cytomegalovirus exposure and HLA in healthy donors. It was with 60 Vbeta and 13 Jbeta primers that the PCR ran. Assay: immunoSEQ multiplex PCR; the TCRdb copy retains only in-frame clones and omits some. This listing includes 60,000 to 90,000 clones. Input material: PBMCs. The receptors shown here come from a woman aged 40 to 50 in good health and CMV-seropositive.

This chain connects TRBV7-2 to TRBJ1-5; a weak D match, TRBD1 (5 bases). Germline V lookup: CDR1 SGHTA, CDR2 FQGNSA. V was cut by 4 bases and J by 0 bases, with 10 bases left in between. The CDR3 length is 15 residues. The CDR3 loop reads CASSSRGDSNQPQHF. CDR3 bases: TGTGCCAGCAGCTCCCGGGGGGATAGCAATCAGCCCCAGCATTTT. The complete variable domain, with remaining parts taken from reference TRBV7-2 and TRBJ1-5, reads GAGVSQSPSNKVTEKGKDVELRCDPISGHTALYWYRQSLGQGLEFLIYFQGNSAPDKSGLPSDRFSAERTGGSVSTLTIQRTQQEDSAVYLCASSSRGDSNQPQHFGDGTRLSIL.

The V and J genes are TRBV5-6 and TRBJ2-7; TRBD1 agrees at 7 bases. The CDR3 is made up of 15 amino acids. The junction had 10 bases not matched to a gene; V was cut back by 4 bases and J by 3 bases. Germline assignment: CDR1 SGHDT and CDR2 YYEEEE. The CDR3 is CASSPLTGRSYEQYF. Written as DNA, the CDR3 is TGTGCCAGCAGCCCGTTGACAGGGAGAAGCTACGAGCAGTACTTC.

This chain links TRBV10-2 with TRBJ1-5, with D perhaps matching TRBD1 (5 bases). The V gene lost 6 bases and the J gene lost 0 bases, with 15 bases spanning the gap. This CDR3 has 16 residues. From germline, CDR1 is WSHSY and CDR2 SAAADI. CDR3 in DNA: TGCGCCAGCAGAGACAGCTTACTCATTAGCAATCAGCCCCAGCATTTT. It codes for CASRDSLLISNQPQHF.

V is TRBV19 and J is TRBJ1-5; weak D call: TRBD1 (5 bases). Trimming left V 0 bases short and J 9 bases short, with 24 bases between. CDR1 and CDR2 (germline): LNHDA, SQIVND (reference sequence). There are 18 residues in the CDR3. The CDR3 sequence is CASSIDPWTEPGGWPQHF. The CDR3 bases are TGTGCCAGTAGTATAGACCCTTGGACGGAGCCGGGGGGGTGGCCCCAGCATTTT.

The V and J genes are TRBV28 and TRBJ1-5; 8 bases are shared with TRBD1. Germline loops: CDR1 MDHEN, CDR2 SYDVKM. Losses at the gene ends were 6 bases for V and 13 bases for J; bases not matched to a gene: 5. CDR3 length equals 11 residues. CDR3 protein: CASRSGQGQHF. As DNA, the CDR3 is TGTGCCAGCAGGAGCGGACAGGGTCAGCATTTT.

The chain employs TRBV6-6 and TRBJ2-5, with D perhaps TRBD1 (6 bases). Germline-derived CDR1 and CDR2 are MNHNY and SVGAGI (reference sequence). The CDR3 totals 14 residues. Trimming left V 2 bases short and J 4 bases short, with 11 bases between. CDR3 region: CASSYNQGSETQYF. The CDR3 DNA reads as TGTGCCAGCAGTTACAATCAGGGGTCAGAGACCCAGTACTTC.

V and J are TRBV5-6 and TRBJ2-7, with 11 nucleotides matching TRBD1. Per germline, CDR1 SGHDT and CDR2 YYEEEE. Unmatched junction bases numbered 6, after V lost 7 bases and J lost 6 bases. The CDR3 is 13 residues long. The CDR3 sequence is CASGGGTGGEQYF. The CDR3 region has the DNA TGTGCCAGCGGAGGAGGGACAGGGGGCGAGCAGTACTTC.

About this clone itself: Different DNA sequences within this sample yield the same CDR3. V usage is TRBV19 and J usage is TRBJ2-3; maybe TRBD2 (6 bases). Germline V lookup: CDR1 LNHDA, CDR2 SQIVND (reference sequence). Trimming shortened V by 7 bases and J by 2 bases, and 13 bases separated the two germline ends. CDR3 size: 14 residues. Written as DNA, the CDR3 is TGTGCCAGTACCCCAGCGGGCTACACAGATACGCAGTATTTT. It specifies CASTPAGYTDTQYF.

This chain uses TRBV11-2 with TRBJ1-3, with D unclear. The V and J ends lost 4 bases and 2 bases respectively, with 9 bases between them. The length of the CDR3 is 14 residues. Per germline, CDR1 SGHAT and CDR2 FQNNGV. CDR3: CASSSVRAGNTIYF. The CDR3 DNA reads TGTGCCAGCAGCTCCGTCCGGGCTGGAAACACCATATATTTT.

V is TRBV27 and J is TRBJ2-7; 10 bases line up with TRBD1. Looked up from germline, CDR1 is MNHEY and CDR2 is SMNVEV (reference sequence). This CDR3 has 16 amino acids. V shed 3 bases and J 3 bases; nucleotides not matched to a gene: 8. CDR3: CASSLRVGTGDYEQYF. CDR3 nucleotide sequence: TGTGCCAGCAGTTTGAGGGTGGGGACAGGGGACTACGAGCAGTACTTC.

The J gene is TRBJ1-1, the V gene TRBV7-3; unclear D gene. Trimming left V 0 bases short and J 6 bases short, with 11 bases between. This CDR3 region has 14 residues. Germline loops: CDR1 SGHTA, CDR2 FQGTGA. CDR3: CASSLTGGIAEAFF. The CDR3 coding sequence is TGTGCCAGCAGCTTAACAGGAGGGATCGCTGAAGCTTTCTTT. Based on the CDR3 plus reference TRBV7-3 and TRBJ1-1, the full variable domain is GAGVSQTPSNKVTEKGKYVELRCDPISGHTALYWYRQSLGQGPEFLIYFQGTGAADDSGLPNDRFFAVRPEGSVSTLKIQRTERGDSAVYLCASSLTGGIAEAFFGQGTRLTVV.

This chain connects TRBV5-1 to TRBJ2-7; 7 nucleotides line up with TRBD2. This CDR3 is 15 amino acids long. V was pared by 6 bases and J by 4 bases, with 13 bases of the junction left unmatched. Germline assignment: CDR1 SGHRS and CDR2 YFSETQ. CDR3 sequence (DNA): TGCGCCAGCAACCCGGGAACTAGCGAGCCTTACGAGCAGTACTTC. It codes for CASNPGTSEPYEQYF.

The chain joins TRBV27 to TRBJ1-1, with TRBD1 as a possible D gene (6 bases). Germline-derived CDR1 and CDR2 are MNHEY and SMNVEV (reference sequence). The CDR3 spans 14 residues. Trimming cost V 5 bases and J 7 bases, with 17 bases left between them. The CDR3 region is CASSLLQGTGEAFF. CDR3 nucleotide sequence: TGTGCCAGCAGTCTCTTACAGGGAACCGGTGAAGCTTTCTTT.

The genes are TRBV6-5 and TRBJ1-5, with D tentatively TRBD1 (5 bases). Per the germline V gene, CDR1 is MNHEY and CDR2 is SVGAGI. The CDR3 covers 14 residues. The ends were cut back, 8 bases at V and 2 bases at J, with 13 bases in the middle. CDR3 bases: TGTGCCAGCCAAAGGGGACTGGGCAATCAGCCCCAGCATTTT. Translating it yields CASQRGLGNQPQHF.

The chain is built from TRBV7-2 and TRBJ1-5; TRBD1 aligns across 9 bases. CDR1 is SGHTA, CDR2 FQGNSA, per germline. V lost 5 bases, J lost 6 bases, and 5 bases stayed unmatched. The CDR3 is 14 amino acids. CDR3 amino acids: CASSTGQGSQPQHF. CDR3 nucleotide sequence: TGTGCCAGCAGCACCGGACAGGGGAGTCAGCCCCAGCATTTT.

V usage is TRBV7-3 and J usage is TRBJ1-1; D is possibly TRBD1 (6 bases). The CDR3 consists of 16 residues. The germline gives CDR1 SGHTA, CDR2 FQGTGA. The V end was cut by 5 bases, the J end by 6 bases, with 22 bases between. DNA for the CDR3: TGTGCCAGCAGCCCAAGTGGGGGCGGAGGACGCGCTGAAGCTTTCTTT. Its translation is CASSPSGGGGRAEAFF.

The chain uses TRBV15 and TRBJ2-3, with a weak D call TRBD2 (5 bases). Germline CDR1 LNHNV, CDR2 YYDKDF (reference sequence). The CDR3 spans 14 residues. Between the trimmed V and J ends, which lost 7 bases and 0 bases, there was a span of 11 bases. The DNA of the CDR3 is TGTGCCACCAAAGGAGGTTTGAGCACAGATACGCAGTATTTT. Protein product: CATKGGLSTDTQYF.

The chain carries TRBV27 and TRBJ2-3; 9 bases agree with TRBD2. Unmatched junction bases numbered 10, after V lost 3 bases and J lost 9 bases. The CDR3 has 15 residues. Germline lookup yields CDR1 MNHEY and CDR2 SMNVEV (reference sequence). CDR3 nucleotide sequence: TGTGCCAGCAGTTTTAGCGGGGGTCCGGGGGGGACGCAGTATTTT. As protein: CASSFSGGPGGTQYF.

The rearrangement joins TRBV13 to TRBJ2-3, with TRBD2 matching over 11 bases. The CDR3 runs to 18 residues. V lost 4 bases to trimming and J lost 2 bases; unmatched junction nucleotides: 11. CDR1 is PRHDT and CDR2 is FYEKMQ in the germline V gene (reference sequence). The CDR3 DNA reads TGTGCCAGCAGCTCCCCCCTAGCGGGGGGAAGGGACACAGATACGCAGTATTTT. Protein sequence: CASSSPLAGGRDTDTQYF.

The chain is built from TRBV6-1 and TRBJ2-5, with TRBD2 matching 11 bases. The end of the DNA is better explained by TRBJ2-7, so the J call may be wrong. There are 17 residues in the CDR3. CDR1 and CDR2 from the germline V gene are MNHNS and SASEGT. Here the CDR3 reads CASSERATSGSPNEQYF. The CDR3 region has the DNA TGTGCCAGCAGTGAAAGGGCCACTAGCGGGAGCCCGAACGAGCAGTACTTC.

J is TRBJ2-2 and V is TRBV10-3; D might be TRBD1 (5 bases). Trimming cost V 8 bases and J 4 bases, with 23 bases left between them. The CDR3 covers 17 residues. Germline CDR1 reads ENHRY; CDR2 reads SYGVKD. CDR3 sequence: CAISDSSLFTGTGELFF. The CDR3 DNA follows: TGTGCCATCTCAGACAGCAGCCTATTCACGGGCACCGGGGAGCTGTTTTTT.

The V and J genes are TRBV7-3 and TRBJ2-1; 13 nucleotides line up with TRBD2. J gave up 7 bases and V 4 bases, and 7 bases lay outside the gene matches. This CDR3 region has 16 residues. In germline, CDR1 is SGHTA, CDR2 FQGTGA. This chain's CDR3 is CASSSPGLAGVNEQFF. The CDR3 DNA reads TGTGCCAGCAGCTCACCTGGACTAGCGGGAGTTAATGAGCAGTTCTTC.

The rearrangement uses TRBV6-1 and TRBJ2-7; the match to TRBD1 covers 9 bases. Germline assignment: CDR1 MNHNS and CDR2 SASEGT. This CDR3 has 14 amino acids. V dropped 6 bases and J dropped 3; count of bases not matched to a gene: 6. CDR3 nucleotide sequence: TGTGCCAGCAGAAGCAGGACAGGGGTCTACGAGCAGTACTTC. Protein: CASRSRTGVYEQYF.

The rearrangement links TRBV2 to TRBJ2-3; 16 bases are shared with TRBD2. Germline V lookup: CDR1 SNHLY, CDR2 FYNNEI. After removal of 8 bases from V and 0 bases from J, the junction contained 5 bases not matched to a gene. This CDR3 comprises 17 residues. CDR3: CASLGLAGGQSTDTQYF. CDR3 nucleotide sequence: TGTGCCAGCTTGGGACTAGCGGGGGGGCAGAGCACAGATACGCAGTATTTT.

The chain recombines TRBV9 with TRBJ1-4, with D perhaps matching TRBD1 (5 bases). Between the trimmed V and J ends, which lost 4 bases and 5 bases, there was a span of 15 bases. This CDR3 has 15 amino acids. In germline, CDR1 is SGDLS, CDR2 YYNGEE. The CDR3 loop is CASSPGDQWNEKLFF. In DNA form, the CDR3 reads TGTGCCAGCAGCCCGGGGGACCAGTGGAATGAAAAACTGTTTTTT.

The chain uses TRBV27 and TRBJ1-2, with unresolved D. Per germline, CDR1 MNHEY and CDR2 SMNVEV (reference sequence). The germline V and J ends were trimmed by 2 bases and 2 bases, with 6 bases remaining between them. This CDR3 has 13 residues. The CDR3 DNA follows: TGTGCCAGCAGTTTAAGCGAGAACTATGGCTACACCTTC. Translating it yields CASSLSENYGYTF.

The chain recombines TRBV7-8 with TRBJ1-1; no definite D call. Germline-derived CDR1 and CDR2 are SGHVS and FQNEAQ. The CDR3 loop spans 15 amino acids. Trimming left V 1 base short and J 1 base short, with 10 bases between. CDR3 sequence reads: CASSLVLWPNTEAFF. In DNA, the CDR3 is TGTGCCAGCAGCTTAGTTTTATGGCCGAACACTGAAGCTTTCTTT.

The chain combines TRBV10-3 with TRBJ2-1; TRBD2 aligns across 10 bases. The CDR3 is 15 amino acids. The V segment lost 4 bases and the J segment 6 bases; nucleotides outside the gene matches: 6. CDR1 and CDR2 (germline): ENHRY, SYGVKD. DNA of the CDR3: TGTGCCATCAGTGCTGGGACTAGCGAGGTCAATGAGCAGTTCTTC. It is translated as CAISAGTSEVNEQFF.

The CDR3 DNA reads as TGTGCCAGCACCGCTGACGAGCGTTTTACGCAGTATTTT. Residues: CASTADERFTQYF. This chain links TRBV27 with TRBJ2-3; no definite D call. The V end was cut by 7 bases, the J end by 8 bases, with 16 bases between. From germline, CDR1 is MNHEY and CDR2 SMNVEV (reference sequence). CDR3 size: 13 residues.